The 12 T cell receptor beta chains below come from one sample, sequenced in a study of blood T cell repertoires in COVID-19. TCRdb's copy holds only in-frame clones and misses some; the assay was immunoSEQ multiplex PCR. The sample gives 60,000 to 70,000 clones, roughly 90% of which show up once; less than 1.5% is in the top ten. The sample taken for sequencing was peripheral blood. The origin of the receptors is a woman in her fifties or sixties with acute or convalescent COVID-19.

J is TRBJ2-1 and V is TRBV5-4; 12 nucleotides align to TRBD2. Trimming cost V 0 bases and J 7 bases; bases outside gene matches: 5. CDR1 is SGHNT and CDR2 is YYREEE in the germline V gene (reference sequence). This CDR3 is 16 amino acids long. The CDR3: CASSLAGTSGRNEQFF. The CDR3 DNA is TGTGCCAGCAGCTTGGCCGGGACTAGCGGGCGGAATGAGCAGTTCTTC.

The rearrangement joins TRBV28 to TRBJ2-1, with D maybe TRBD2 (7 bases). Per the germline V gene, CDR1 is MDHEN and CDR2 is SYDVKM. CDR3 length: 14 amino acids. Trimming took 3 bases from V and 7 from J, leaving 13 bases between them. CDR3 nucleotide sequence: TGTGCCAGCAGTTTGGGGGGGCCTGGGAATGAGCAGTTCTTC. Encoded protein: CASSLGGPGNEQFF.

The chain couples TRBV6-6 to TRBJ2-1; 11 bases map to TRBD1. Germline V gene sequence: CDR1 MNHNY, CDR2 SVGAGI (reference sequence). V shed 7 bases and J 8 bases; nucleotides not matched to a gene: 10. The CDR3 sequence is 15 residues long. CDR3: CASNPGTGGSHEQFF. CDR3 in DNA: TGTGCCAGCAACCCGGGGACAGGGGGGAGCCATGAGCAGTTCTTC.

The J gene is TRBJ1-1, the V gene TRBV11-2, with a tentative D call TRBD1 (6 bases). Looked up from germline, CDR1 is SGHAT and CDR2 is FQNNGV. The CDR3 length is 11 residues. The germline V and J ends were trimmed by 0 bases and 11 bases, with 7 bases remaining between them. DNA for the CDR3: TGTGCCAGCAGCTTAGATCAGGGGGCTTTCTTT. It yields the protein CASSLDQGAFF.

The rearrangement uses TRBV4-1 and TRBJ1-2, with D maybe TRBD1 (5 bases). This CDR3 contains 14 residues. The germline V and J ends were trimmed by 1 base and 0 bases, with 6 bases remaining between them. The germline V gene encodes CDR1 MGHRA and CDR2 YSYEKL. The CDR3 loop is CASSQGGANYGYTF. In DNA, the CDR3 is TGCGCCAGCAGCCAAGGGGGCGCTAACTATGGCTACACCTTC.

This clone appeared a single time. The chain combines TRBV7-9 with TRBJ1-4; no definite D call. Germline V lookup: CDR1 SEHNR, CDR2 FQNEAQ (reference sequence). This CDR3 contains 13 residues. Trimming took 5 bases from V and 10 from J, leaving 14 bases between them. The CDR3 region has the DNA TGTGCCAGCAGCCGAGAGGGTTTGGCAAAACTGTTTTTT. Amino acid sequence: CASSREGLAKLFF.

The chain couples TRBV6-5 to TRBJ2-7, with 8 bases fitting TRBD2. Losses at the gene ends were 4 bases for V and 3 bases for J; bases not matched to a gene: 2. This CDR3 spans 13 amino acids. Germline CDR1 reads MNHEY; CDR2 reads SVGAGI. The DNA of the CDR3 is TGTGCCAGCAGTTCCCGGGGGGGCTACGAGCAGTACGTC. This gives the protein CASSSRGGYEQYV.

In nucleotides, the CDR3 is TGTGCCAGCAGCTCCCAGACCTACAATGAGCAGTTCTTC. The encoded protein is CASSSQTYNEQFF. The V call is TRBV11-2, the J call TRBJ2-1; D unclear. The CDR3 is 13 residues long. Germline V CDR1 and CDR2: SGHAT, FQNNGV. Between the trimmed V and J ends, which lost 4 bases and 2 bases, there was a span of 6 bases.

The chain has TRBV4-3 and TRBJ2-3, with a possible D match to TRBD1 (6 bases). Germline V gives CDR1 LGHNA, CDR2 YSLEER. The ends were cut back, 1 base at V and 2 bases at J, with 16 bases in the middle. CDR3 length: 17 residues. The DNA of the CDR3 is TGCGCCAGCAGCCAAGGAGTTGGACAGCTACTCACAGATACGCAGTATTTT. Protein: CASSQGVGQLLTDTQYF.

V gene TRBV25-1 combines with J gene TRBJ2-1; unclear D gene. V was trimmed by 8 bases and J by 6 bases, leaving 11 bases between them. This CDR3 contains 12 residues. Per the germline V gene, CDR1 is MGHDK and CDR2 is SYGVNS. CDR3 in amino acids: CASEEFGNEQFF. CDR3 coding DNA: TGTGCCAGCGAGGAGTTTGGCAATGAGCAGTTCTTC.

This rearrangement joins TRBV9 to TRBJ1-3, with 7 bases identical to TRBD1. Germline V gives CDR1 SGDLS, CDR2 YYNGEE. The V gene end was trimmed by 3 bases and the J gene end by 0 bases; junction bases not matched to a gene: 9. The CDR3 has 17 residues. CDR3 residues: CASSGGRQGRSGNTIYF. The CDR3 bases are TGTGCCAGCAGCGGCGGTAGACAGGGCCGCTCTGGAAACACCATATATTTT.

The J gene is TRBJ2-1, the V gene TRBV7-8; TRBD2 matches at 10 bases. CDR3 length: 17 residues. Trimming at V came to 5 bases and at J to 5 bases, leaving 12 bases not matched to a gene. Germline CDR1 is SGHVS and CDR2 is FQNEAQ. CDR3 in DNA: TGTGCCAGCAGCCGTGTTCCCGGGACTAGCGCCAACAATGAGCAGTTCTTC. Translated: CASSRVPGTSANNEQFF.